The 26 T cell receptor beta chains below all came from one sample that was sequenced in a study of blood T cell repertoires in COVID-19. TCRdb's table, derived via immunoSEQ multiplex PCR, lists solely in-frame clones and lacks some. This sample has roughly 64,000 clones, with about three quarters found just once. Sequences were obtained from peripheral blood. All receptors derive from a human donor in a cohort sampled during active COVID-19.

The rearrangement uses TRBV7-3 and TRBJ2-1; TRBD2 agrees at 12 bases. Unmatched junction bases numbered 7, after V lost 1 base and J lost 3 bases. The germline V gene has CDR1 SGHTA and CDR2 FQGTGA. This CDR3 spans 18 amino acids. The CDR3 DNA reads TGTGCCAGCAGCTTAATTGGTACTAGCGGGGGGCTCTACAATGAGCAGTTCTTC. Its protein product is CASSLIGTSGGLYNEQFF. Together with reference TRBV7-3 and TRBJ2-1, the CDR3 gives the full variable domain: GAGVSQTPSNKVTEKGKYVELRCDPISGHTALYWYRQSLGQGPEFLIYFQGTGAADDSGLPNDRFFAVRPEGSVSTLKIQRTERGDSAVYLCASSLIGTSGGLYNEQFFGPGTRLTVL.

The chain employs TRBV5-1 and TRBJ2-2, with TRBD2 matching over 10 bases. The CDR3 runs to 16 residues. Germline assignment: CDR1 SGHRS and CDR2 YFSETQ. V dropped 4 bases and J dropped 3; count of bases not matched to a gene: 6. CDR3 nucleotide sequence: TGCGCCAGCAGCCCGAGCGGGGGGGCCCACACCGGGGAGCTGTTTTTT. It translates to CASSPSGGAHTGELFF.

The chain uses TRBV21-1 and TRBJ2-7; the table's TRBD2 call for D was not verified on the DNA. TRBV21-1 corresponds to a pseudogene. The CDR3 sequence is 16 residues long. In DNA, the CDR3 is TGTGCCAGCAGCCCGCCGGCTAGCGGGGGGGAGAACGAGCAGTACTTC. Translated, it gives CASSPPASGGENEQYF.

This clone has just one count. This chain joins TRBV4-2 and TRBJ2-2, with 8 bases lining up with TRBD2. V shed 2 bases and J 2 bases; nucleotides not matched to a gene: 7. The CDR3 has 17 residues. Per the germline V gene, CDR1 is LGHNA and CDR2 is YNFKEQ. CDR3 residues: CASSQPSGGGNTGELFF. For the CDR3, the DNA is TGTGCCAGCAGCCAACCCTCGGGGGGGGGAAACACCGGGGAGCTGTTTTTT.

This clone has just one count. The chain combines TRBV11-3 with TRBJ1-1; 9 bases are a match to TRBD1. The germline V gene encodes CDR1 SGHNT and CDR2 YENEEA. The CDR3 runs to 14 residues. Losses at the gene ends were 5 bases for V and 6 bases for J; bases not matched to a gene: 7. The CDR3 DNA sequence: TGTGCCAGCAGCACGGGACAGGGAGGCGCTGAAGCTTTCTTT. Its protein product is CASSTGQGGAEAFF.

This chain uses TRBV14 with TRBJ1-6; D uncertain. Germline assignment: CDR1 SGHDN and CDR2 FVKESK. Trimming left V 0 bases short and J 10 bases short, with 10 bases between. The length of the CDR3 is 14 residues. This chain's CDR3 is CASSQDLQPSPLHF. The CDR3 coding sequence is TGTGCCAGCAGCCAAGATCTACAGCCGTCACCCCTCCACTTT.

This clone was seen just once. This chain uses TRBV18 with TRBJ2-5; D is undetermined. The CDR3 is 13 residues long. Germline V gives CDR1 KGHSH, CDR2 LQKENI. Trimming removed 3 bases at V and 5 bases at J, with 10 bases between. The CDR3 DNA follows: TGTGCCAGCTCACCGGGCCTGACGGAGACCCAGTACTTC. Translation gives CASSPGLTETQYF.

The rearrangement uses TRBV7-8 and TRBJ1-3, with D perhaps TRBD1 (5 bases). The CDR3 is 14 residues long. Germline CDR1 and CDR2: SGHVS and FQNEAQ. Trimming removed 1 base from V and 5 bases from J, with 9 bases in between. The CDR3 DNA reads TGTGCCAGCAGCTTAGTCGACAGCCGAAACACCATATATTTT. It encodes CASSLVDSRNTIYF.

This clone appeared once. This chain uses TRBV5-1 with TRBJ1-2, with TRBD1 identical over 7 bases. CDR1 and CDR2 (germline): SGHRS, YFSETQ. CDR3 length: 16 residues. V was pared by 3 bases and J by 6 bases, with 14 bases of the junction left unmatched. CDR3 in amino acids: CASSSGNFGTDNGYTF. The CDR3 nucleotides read TGCGCCAGCAGCTCGGGGAACTTCGGGACAGATAATGGCTACACCTTC.

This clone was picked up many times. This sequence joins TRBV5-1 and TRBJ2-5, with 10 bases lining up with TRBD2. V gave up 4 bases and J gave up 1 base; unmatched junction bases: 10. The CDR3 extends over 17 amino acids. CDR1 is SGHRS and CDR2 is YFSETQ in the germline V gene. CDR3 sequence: CASSLGPSGGTQETQYF. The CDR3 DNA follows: TGCGCCAGCAGCCTGGGCCCTAGCGGGGGCACCCAAGAGACCCAGTACTTC.

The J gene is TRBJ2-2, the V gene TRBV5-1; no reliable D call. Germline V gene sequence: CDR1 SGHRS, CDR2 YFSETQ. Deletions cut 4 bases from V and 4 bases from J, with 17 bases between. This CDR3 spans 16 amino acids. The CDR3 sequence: CASSLQASMGTGELFF. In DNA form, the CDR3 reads TGCGCCAGCAGCCTCCAGGCCTCCATGGGCACCGGGGAGCTGTTTTTT.

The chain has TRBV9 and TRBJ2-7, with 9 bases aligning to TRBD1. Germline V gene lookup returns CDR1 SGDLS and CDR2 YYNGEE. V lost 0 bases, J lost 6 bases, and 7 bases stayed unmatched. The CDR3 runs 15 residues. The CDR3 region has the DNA TGTGCCAGCAGCGTAGCGGGACAGGGAATCGGCGAGCAGTACTTC. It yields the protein CASSVAGQGIGEQYF.

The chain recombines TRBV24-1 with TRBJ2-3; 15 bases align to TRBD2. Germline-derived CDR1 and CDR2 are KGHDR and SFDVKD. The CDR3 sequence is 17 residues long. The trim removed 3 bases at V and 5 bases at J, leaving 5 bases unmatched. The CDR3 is CATSDRTSGGAGDTQYF. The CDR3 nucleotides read TGTGCCACCAGTGATCGGACTAGCGGGGGGGCCGGAGATACGCAGTATTTT.

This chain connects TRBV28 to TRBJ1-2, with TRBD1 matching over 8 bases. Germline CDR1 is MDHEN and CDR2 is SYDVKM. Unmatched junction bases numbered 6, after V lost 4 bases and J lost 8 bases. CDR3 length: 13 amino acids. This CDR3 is CASSSTNRGGYTF. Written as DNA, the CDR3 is TGTGCCAGCAGTTCCACGAACAGGGGGGGCTACACCTTC.

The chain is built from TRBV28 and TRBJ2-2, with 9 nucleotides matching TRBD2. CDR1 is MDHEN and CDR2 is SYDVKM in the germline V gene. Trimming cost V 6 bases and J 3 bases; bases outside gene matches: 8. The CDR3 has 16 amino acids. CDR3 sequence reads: CASRTIAGEHTGELFF. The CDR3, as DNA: TGTGCCAGCAGGACGATAGCGGGGGAGCACACCGGGGAGCTGTTTTTT.

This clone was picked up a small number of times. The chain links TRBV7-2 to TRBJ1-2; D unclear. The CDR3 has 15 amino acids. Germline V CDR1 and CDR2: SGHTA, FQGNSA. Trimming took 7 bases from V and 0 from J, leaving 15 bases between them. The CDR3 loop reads CASTLKRTTNYGYTF. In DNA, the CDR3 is TGTGCCAGCACCCTTAAAAGAACTACTAACTATGGCTACACCTTC.

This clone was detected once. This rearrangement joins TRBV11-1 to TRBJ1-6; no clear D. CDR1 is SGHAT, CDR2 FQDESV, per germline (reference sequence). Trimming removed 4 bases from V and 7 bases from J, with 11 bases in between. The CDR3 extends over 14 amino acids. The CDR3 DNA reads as TGTGCCAGCAGCTCAGAACAGTGGAATTCACCCCTCCACTTT. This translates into CASSSEQWNSPLHF.

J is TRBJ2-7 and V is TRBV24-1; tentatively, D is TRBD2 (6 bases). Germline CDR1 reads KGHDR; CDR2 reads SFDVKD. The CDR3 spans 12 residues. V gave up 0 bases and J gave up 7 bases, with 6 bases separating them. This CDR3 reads CATSDLGGEQYF. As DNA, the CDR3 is TGTGCCACCAGTGATTTGGGGGGGGAGCAGTACTTC.

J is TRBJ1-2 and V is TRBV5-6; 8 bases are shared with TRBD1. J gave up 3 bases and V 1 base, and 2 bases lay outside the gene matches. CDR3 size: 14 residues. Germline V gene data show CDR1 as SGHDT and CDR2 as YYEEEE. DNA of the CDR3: TGTGCCAGCAGCTTGAACAGGGGGGACTATGGCTACACCTTC. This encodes CASSLNRGDYGYTF.

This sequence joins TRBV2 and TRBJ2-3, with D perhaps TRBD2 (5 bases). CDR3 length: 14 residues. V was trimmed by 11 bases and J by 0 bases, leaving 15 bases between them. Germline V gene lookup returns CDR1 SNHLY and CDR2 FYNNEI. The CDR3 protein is CACRRGASTDTQYF. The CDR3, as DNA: TGTGCCTGCCGTCGGGGTGCTAGCACAGATACGCAGTATTTT.

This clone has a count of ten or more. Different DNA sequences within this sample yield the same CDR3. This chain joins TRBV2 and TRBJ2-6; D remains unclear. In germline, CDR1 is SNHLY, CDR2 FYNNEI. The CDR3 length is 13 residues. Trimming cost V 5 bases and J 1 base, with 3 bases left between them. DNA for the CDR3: TGTGCCAGCAGTTCGTCTGGGGCCAACGTCCTGACTTTC. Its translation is CASSSSGANVLTF.

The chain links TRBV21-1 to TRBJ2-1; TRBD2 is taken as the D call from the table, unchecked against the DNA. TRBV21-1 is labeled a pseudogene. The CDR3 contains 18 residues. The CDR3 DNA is TGTGCCAGCAGCAAAGTATGGGGGGGGCTTAGCTCCTACAATGAGCAGTTCTTC. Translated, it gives CASSKVWGGLSSYNEQFF.

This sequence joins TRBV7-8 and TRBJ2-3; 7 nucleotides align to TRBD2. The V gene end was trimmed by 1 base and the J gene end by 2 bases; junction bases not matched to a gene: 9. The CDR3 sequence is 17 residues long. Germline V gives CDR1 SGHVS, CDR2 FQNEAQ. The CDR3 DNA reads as TGTGCCAGCAGCTTAGGGACCCTAGCGGAGACCACAGATACGCAGTATTTT. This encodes CASSLGTLAETTDTQYF.

DNA for the CDR3: TGTGCCAGCAGCTTAGCTCTAGCGGGGGGGCTAAGCTCCTACAATGAGCAGTTCTTC. Translating gives CASSLALAGGLSSYNEQFF. The chain employs TRBV7-6 and TRBJ2-1; 12 positions match TRBD2. The V gene's germline CDR1 is SGHVS and CDR2 FNYEAQ. The CDR3 contains 19 residues. Unmatched junction bases numbered 6, after V lost 0 bases and J lost 0 bases.

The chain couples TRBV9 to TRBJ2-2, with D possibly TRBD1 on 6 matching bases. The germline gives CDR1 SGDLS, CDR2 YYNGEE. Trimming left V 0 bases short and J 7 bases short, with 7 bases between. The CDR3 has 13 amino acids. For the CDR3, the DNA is TGTGCCAGCAGCGTAGTAGGGGGCGGGGAGCTGTTTTTT. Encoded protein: CASSVVGGGELFF.

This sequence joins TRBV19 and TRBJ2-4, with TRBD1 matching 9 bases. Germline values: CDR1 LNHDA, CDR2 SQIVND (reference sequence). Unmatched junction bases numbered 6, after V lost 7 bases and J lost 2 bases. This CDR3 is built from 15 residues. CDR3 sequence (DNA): TGTGCCAGTACCACAGGGGGCTTTTCCAAAAACATTCAGTACTTC. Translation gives CASTTGGFSKNIQYF.